The subject of this entry is one T cell receptor beta chain. Its antigen target is currently unknown. Nothing much larger sits one base from this clone, and base qualities are not available. TCR CDR3 regions were amplified from genomic DNA by multiplex PCR using the deep immunoSEQ assay. For each cell subset, the extracted genomic DNA was distributed evenly across all wells of several immunoSEQ 96-well plates, and each plate served as one replicate. Each replicate PCR for sorted subsets received around 200 ng genomic DNA, equal to roughly 30,000 T cell genomes. Purified libraries were measured with a Qubit 3.0 fluorometer, size-checked on a Bioanalyzer 2100, and measured again with the KAPA Library Quantification kit. A separate single-read 150-cycle Illumina NextSeq 550 flow cell was used to sequence each immunoSEQ 96-well plate. Regarding the original processing steps: Because only junctional sequences without quality scores were contained in the immunoSEQ output, filtering matching that applied to full-length reads could not be performed. Sequences were annotated with PyIR, a Python wrapper for IgBLAST v1.9, and V/J genes and CDR3 were assigned using IMGT germline references. Any read was removed if the V/J assignment was weak (E-value above 1e-6), the CDR3 was missing, or the read contained stop codons, out-of-frame junctions, or ambiguous translated residues. V3J clonotypes were defined as sequences sharing the same inferred V gene, J gene, and CDR3 amino acid sequence. The percentage overlap between two repertoires was calculated by dividing the number of shared unique clonotypes by the size of the smaller repertoire. Richness of each repertoire was evaluated using RTK rarefaction, the Chao1 estimator, and Recon v2.1 estimates of unobserved clonotypes. OLGA was used to compute generation probabilities for all TCRbeta clonotypes that the gDNA method yielded from several donors. Imported from immuneACCESS, the table was reduced by TCRdb to in-frame sequences with V and J called. These copies leave out some clones; in studies compared against another copy, an unresolved V gene accounts for under half, and the cause of the remainder is not known. V, J and clone size are those of that table, while D and trimming were read from the DNA. Across this sample there are some 650,000 clones, with approximately 97% seen only once. Of the sample, 0.045% to 0.06% is held by the ten largest clones.

The donors were healthy, HIV-negative adults with no recently reported acute infections or vaccinations. Only Caucasian adults living in Nashville, Tennessee, USA were represented among the donors. CD4+ T cells were enriched by magnetic negative selection; naive cells were then positively selected on CD45RA, and the negative fraction formed the memory subset. After blood collection by leukapheresis, PBMCs were isolated using Ficoll-Histopaque density gradient centrifugation and then cryopreserved in the vapor phase of liquid nitrogen. Analytical flow cytometry was used to check the purity and quantity of each magnetically sorted T cell population. Each sorted fraction had its genomic DNA isolated and then quantified by UV absorbance on a Nanodrop 2000c. This record comes from a study of shared clonotypes between healthy human individuals (dated by TCRdb to the early 2020s). At the level of the whole study: A couple of women and three men aged 18 to 49 years were included in the cohort. Per donor, three plates each were used for CD4 naive and CD4 memory, two for CD8 naive, and one for CD8 memory. Blood TCR repertoires of roughly 5 healthy adults were deeply sequenced to estimate repertoire size and the extent of clonotype sharing between individuals. To increase sequencing depth and limit assay-specific biases, TCR repertoire library preparation and sequencing were carried out by different laboratories using diverse techniques. Each donor's leukapheresis produced roughly between roughly 0.85 and 9 billion PBMCs. Paper-wide results and their limitations: Based on pairwise subsampling, the degree of clonotype sharing among donors was expected to be affected by sequencing depth. Naive subsets generally had larger estimated clonotype richness than memory subsets did. Incomplete sequencing was indicated by rarefaction of sorted-subset datasets, despite the large sequencing depth. Sampling was restricted to blood, and TCR repertoires in tissue are likely to differ from TCR repertoires in blood. Sharing across a few donors was observed for approximately 4.6% of naive CD4, under 4% of naive CD8, over 2% of memory CD4, and about 0.39% of memory CD8 clonotypes. The small number of donors limited the genetic and exposure-history diversity represented. Compared with non-shared clonotypes, the clonotypes found in all four sorted-subset donors had higher generation probabilities.

Inclusive of the bounding cysteine and phenylalanine, the CDR3 is 15 residues long. The sequence is cut down to CDR3 DNA, 45 bases in frame from base 1. As encoded in the germline V gene (reference sequence), CDR1 is WNHNN while CDR2 is SYGVQD. The junction carries 15 bases between V and J, which are trimmed by 0 bases and 6 bases respectively. Sequenced material: naive CD4+ T cells sorted from blood. Interpreted using the paper, the cell subset or site label stands for: CD45RA+ positively selected. The origin of this receptor is a woman aged 25 to 45 in good health. The rearranged chain carries TRBV10-1 and TRBJ2-7; a weak D assignment points to TRBD1 (6 bases agree). The sequenced DNA: TGCGCCAGCAGTGAGTCCGCATCAGGGGCCCGCGAGCAGTACTTC. Its product reads: CASSESASGAREQYF.